This TCR beta chain originates from a study of CD8 T cells in Susac syndrome. The CDR3 sequence is 14 residues long. Germline V CDR1 and CDR2: DFQATT, SNEGSKA (reference sequence). Trimming removed 6 bases from V and 7 bases from J, with 19 bases in between. After extraction with the RNeasy kit, roughly 0.5 to 1 ug of the RNA was reverse transcribed using random hexamers. TCRdb analysed the immunoSEQ multiplex PCR reads with MiXCR anew, one entry per CDR3 protein. The profile shows around 300,000 distinct CDR3 sequences, about 89% of them singletons. This TCR was sampled from a human donor with multiple sclerosis. The sequencing sample was made of CD8+ T cells from PBMCs. The V gene is TRBV20-1, the J gene TRBJ2-4; a possible D gene is TRBD2 (5 bases). CDR3 coding DNA: TGCAGTGCCGAACTCGCGGCTCCGGGGAACATTCAGTACTTC. Translating gives CSAELAAPGNIQYF.